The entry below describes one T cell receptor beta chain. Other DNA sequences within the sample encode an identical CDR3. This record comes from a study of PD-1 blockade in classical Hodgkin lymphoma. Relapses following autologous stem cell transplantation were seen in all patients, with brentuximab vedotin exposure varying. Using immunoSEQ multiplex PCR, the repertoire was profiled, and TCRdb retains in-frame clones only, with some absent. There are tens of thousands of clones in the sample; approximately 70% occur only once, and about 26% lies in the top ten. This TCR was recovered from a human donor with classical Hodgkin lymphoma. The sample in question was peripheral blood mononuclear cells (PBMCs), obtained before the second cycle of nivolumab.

The CDR3 sequence is CASRLSLGDTQYF. The CDR3 nucleotides are TGTGCCAGCAGACTCTCCCTAGGGGATACGCAGTATTTT. The V and J genes are TRBV28 and TRBJ2-3; D not resolved. V lost 6 bases and J 6 bases, leaving 13 bases between the germline ends. The CDR3 has 13 amino acids. Germline V gene data show CDR1 as MDHEN and CDR2 as SYDVKM.